The subject of this entry is one T cell receptor beta chain. Antigen: not known. Primers: 60 Vbeta forward and 13 Jbeta reverse. The method was immunoSEQ multiplex PCR; TCRdb's version includes in-frame clones alone and lacks a portion of them. This sample yields approximately 150,000 clones, of which about four fifths are seen a single time; 3.5% belongs to the top ten. This entry is derived from a study of cytomegalovirus exposure and HLA in healthy donors. General study results and limits: The authors later linked a missense DCLRE1C variant to TCR beta V- and J-gene trimming. Cytomegalovirus-associated status was assigned to about 160 TCR beta chains. It was assumed in the presence/absence analyses that sequencing depth was roughly uniform across donors.

The V gene end was trimmed by 6 bases and the J gene end by 2 bases; junction bases not matched to a gene: 7. CDR3 length equals 16 residues. CDR1 and CDR2 from the germline V gene are SNHLY and FYNNEI. The origin of this receptor is a human donor in good health. This chain uses TRBV2 with TRBJ2-1, with 10 nucleotides matching TRBD2. What was sequenced was PBMCs. The CDR3 DNA sequence: TGTGCCAGCAGCTACGGGACTAGCGTTCCCTACAATGAGCAGTTCTTC. This translates into CASSYGTSVPYNEQFF.